The present entry profiles one TCR beta chain with its context. The antigen is not known. This sample stems from a study of T-cell memory formation after mild COVID-19. Germline loops: CDR1 LGHNA, CDR2 YSLEER. The CDR3 is made up of 16 amino acids. V lost 1 base, J lost 3 bases, and 13 bases lay in between. TCRdb analysed the 5' RACE reads with MiXCR anew, one entry per CDR3 protein. Of around 200,000 distinct CDR3 sequences listed, 8% to 11% are singletons. Overall study findings and caveats: That cross-reactive memory joined was suggested by some responding clones appearing in pre-infection memory.

Sequencing used PBMCs or a T cell subset sorted from them (not recorded which). This chain joins TRBV4-3 and TRBJ1-3, with D tentatively TRBD1 (5 bases). The clonotype was recovered from a man younger than 30 who had mild COVID-19 (a few samples of this study predate the infection). Cell type and time point are not known. The CDR3 DNA sequence: TGCGCCAGCAGCCAAGGGGGTGGGGGACTTGGAAACACCATATATTTT. Residues: CASSQGGGGLGNTIYF.